This passage covers 24 T cell receptor beta chains from one sample sequenced in a study of metastatic and nonmetastatic thyroid tumors. All patients were treatment-naive before thyroid surgery. With MiXCR, TCRdb reprocessed the PCR reads. This table has tens of thousands of clones, about 18% appearing once. Sequencing used blood. The source is a female donor with papillary thyroid cancer or a benign thyroid nodule (not recorded which). Some clones in this sample may be carry-over from other donors' samples.

The table lists this clone with many counts. The V and J genes are TRBV30 and TRBJ1-4, with 7 bases identical to TRBD1. The germline V gene has CDR1 GTSNPN and CDR2 SVGIG (reference sequence). V lost 0 bases to trimming and J lost 0 bases; unmatched junction nucleotides: 4. The length of the CDR3 is 16 residues. CDR3 in DNA: TGTGCCTGGAGTGTCGGACAGGCGTCAACTAATGAAAAACTGTTTTTT. This translates into CAWSVGQASTNEKLFF.

This clone is categorized as medium-sized. This chain uses TRBV11-2 with TRBJ2-7; 10 nucleotides agree with TRBD2. Trimming cost V 0 bases and J 6 bases; bases outside gene matches: 8. CDR1 and CDR2 (germline): SGHAT, FQNNGV. This CDR3 spans 16 amino acids. The CDR3 sequence: CASSLDSSGSGREQYF. CDR3 sequence (DNA): TGTGCCAGCAGCTTAGATTCTAGCGGGAGCGGGCGCGAGCAGTACTTC.

This clone was counted ten times or more. The chain is built from TRBV5-1 and TRBJ2-3, with no clear D. Germline V lookup: CDR1 SGHRS, CDR2 YFSETQ. The CDR3 totals 14 residues. V shed 0 bases and J shed 6 bases, with 11 bases lying between them. Here the CDR3 reads CASSLDVQGDTQYF. The CDR3 nucleotides read TGCGCCAGCAGCTTGGACGTTCAAGGGGATACGCAGTATTTT. Looking up the rest from reference TRBV5-1 and TRBJ2-3 gives the full variable domain: KAGVTQTPRYLIKTRGQQVTLSCSPISGHRSVSWYQQTPGQGLQFLFEYFSETQRNKGNFPGRFSGRQFSNSRSEMNVSTLELGDSALYLCASSLDVQGDTQYFGPGTRLTVL.

This clone was seen ten or more times. The CDR3 bases are TGCGCCAGCAGCCTCGAGGGCCTCTATGGCTACACCTTC. It codes for CASSLEGLYGYTF. V and J are TRBV5-1 and TRBJ1-2; D not certain. This CDR3 contains 13 residues. CDR1 SGHRS and CDR2 YFSETQ come from the germline V gene. V lost 4 bases and J 4 bases, leaving 11 bases between the germline ends.

The rearrangement joins TRBV20-1 to TRBJ1-5; D gene ambiguous. Trimming removed 6 bases from V and 14 bases from J, with 26 bases in between. In germline, CDR1 is DFQATT, CDR2 SNEGSKA (reference sequence). The CDR3 is 14 residues long. For the CDR3, the DNA is TGCAGTGCCACCCGAGGAGGGTTATATCAGACCAAGCATTTT. This translates into CSATRGGLYQTKHF.

This clone was counted at least ten times. CDR3 nucleotide sequence: TGTGCCAGCAGCTTAGAACGGGAGGGCCGTAGGCAGTTCTTC. Its translation: CASSLEREGRRQFF. The chain recombines TRBV11-3 with TRBJ2-1, with 8 bases lining up with TRBD2. From germline, CDR1 is SGHNT and CDR2 YENEEA. This CDR3 has 14 amino acids. J lost 12 bases, V lost 0 bases, and 7 bases had no gene match.

At least ten counts were recorded for this clone. The chain links TRBV7-2 to TRBJ2-1; D may be TRBD1 (5 bases). Deletions cut 2 bases from V and 5 bases from J, with 13 bases between. The CDR3 has 15 residues. Germline V gene lookup returns CDR1 SGHTA and CDR2 FQGNSA. The DNA of the CDR3 is TGTGCCAGCAGCTTAAAGGGGAACACACACAATGAGCAGTTCTTC. This encodes CASSLKGNTHNEQFF.

In this sample, this clone turned up a few times. One end of the junction varies from germline; a read error may be responsible. The J gene is TRBJ2-2, the V gene TRBV6-1; the D gene could be TRBD1 or TRBD2 (5 bases each). CDR1 is MNHNS and CDR2 is SASEGT in the germline V gene. The CDR3 has 15 residues. CDR3 nucleotide sequence: TGTGCCAGCAGTTTCGGACATGACTACACCTGGGAGCTGTTTTTT. Protein product: CASSFGHDYTWELFF.

This clone was recorded many times. The chain uses TRBV30 and TRBJ1-4; D unclear. The germline V and J ends were trimmed by 1 base and 0 bases, with 9 bases remaining between them. Germline V gene lookup returns CDR1 GTSNPN and CDR2 SVGIG (reference sequence). The CDR3 spans 15 residues. CDR3 in DNA: TGTGCCTGGAGTGATATTGGAACAACTAATGAAAAACTGTTTTTT. Translated: CAWSDIGTTNEKLFF.

Many counts were recorded for this clone. This chain joins TRBV5-1 and TRBJ1-1; D is ambiguous. V dropped 1 base and J dropped 0 bases, with 4 bases sitting between them. This CDR3 has 13 residues. CDR1 is SGHRS, CDR2 YFSETQ, per germline. CDR3: CASSLTVNTEAFF. CDR3 sequence (DNA): TGCGCCAGCAGCTTGACAGTGAACACTGAAGCTTTCTTT.

This clone was seen at least ten times. The V call is TRBV2, the J call TRBJ1-2, with D possibly being TRBD1 (6 bases). Trimming took off 11 bases at V and 4 bases at J, with 17 bases between the two ends. Per the germline V gene, CDR1 is SNHLY and CDR2 is FYNNEI. The CDR3 spans 13 residues. DNA for the CDR3: TGTGCCGTCCCAGGGCGGGACACCTATGGCTACACCTTC. It specifies CAVPGRDTYGYTF.

In its sample, this clone was seen a few times. This rearrangement joins TRBV10-1 to TRBJ2-7, with TRBD1 matching 12 bases. V lost 10 bases, J lost 7 bases, and 11 bases stayed unmatched. The germline V gene encodes CDR1 WNHNN and CDR2 SYGVQD (reference sequence). This CDR3 comprises 14 residues. CDR3 DNA: TGCGCCATCCCGGGGGGACAGGGGGCGCGAGAGCAGTACTTC. Its protein product is CAIPGGQGAREQYF.

This clone was found many times. The genes are TRBV7-9 and TRBJ2-1, with a tentative D call TRBD2 (5 bases). Deletions cut 1 base from V and 6 bases from J, with 10 bases between. The CDR3 length is 14 residues. Germline CDR1 and CDR2: SEHNR and FQNEAQ (reference sequence). Here the CDR3 DNA reads TGTGCCAGCAGCTTAGGCGGCGGACTCAATGAGCAGTTCTTC. Translated: CASSLGGGLNEQFF.

This clone was counted a few times. This may be a read error, as it is one base from a much larger clone. The chain is built from TRBV4-2 and TRBJ2-1, with D possibly called TRBD1 or TRBD2 (5 bases each). The CDR3 has 15 amino acids. The V gene's germline CDR1 is LGHNA and CDR2 YNFKEQ. V was clipped by 1 base and J by 8 bases, with 15 bases between them. In DNA form, the CDR3 reads TGTGCCAGCAGCCAAGGACCGGGGCGGGTCGATGAGCAGTTCTTC. Its translation: CASSQGPGRVDEQFF.

The table lists this clone with many counts. The chain has TRBV7-9 and TRBJ2-1; 9 bases map to TRBD1. V lost 5 bases to trimming and J lost 0 bases; unmatched junction nucleotides: 11. The CDR3 has 18 residues. The germline CDR1 and CDR2 sequences are SEHNR and FQNEAQ (reference sequence). The CDR3 DNA follows: TGTGCCAGCAGCCATACGGGACAGGGTAAAAACTCCTACAATGAGCAGTTCTTC. It is translated as CASSHTGQGKNSYNEQFF.

This clone was observed at least ten times. This sequence may be a read error, since a much larger clone differs from it by one base. The genes are TRBV28 and TRBJ2-4; 7 nucleotides agree with TRBD1. Per germline, CDR1 MDHEN and CDR2 SYDVKM. J gave up 9 bases and V 4 bases, and 9 bases lay outside the gene matches. There are 14 residues in the CDR3. DNA of the CDR3: TGTGCCAGCAGTTCATACAGGGGAGAAAGCATTCAGTACTTC. Amino acids: CASSSYRGESIQYF.

A few counts support this clone. An end of the junction differs from the germline gene, which may be a read error. The chain has TRBV15 and TRBJ2-1; no reliable D call. This CDR3 is built from 15 residues. Germline V gives CDR1 LNHNV, CDR2 YYDKDF (reference sequence). For the CDR3, the DNA is TGTGCCACCGGCAGAGTACGTCATTACTACAATGAGCAGTTCTTC. Its protein is CATGRVRHYYNEQFF.

V usage is TRBV9 and J usage is TRBJ2-1; no clear D gene. V was shortened by 6 bases and J by 5 bases, with 15 bases between the two germline ends. This CDR3 is 14 amino acids long. Germline values: CDR1 SGDLS, CDR2 YYNGEE. The CDR3 DNA reads as TGTGCCAGCAACTGGGGTACGCTAAACAATGAGCAGTTCTTC. It yields the protein CASNWGTLNNEQFF.

The sample holds a few counts of this clone. A read error may be the cause here, since a much bigger clone is one base away. The CDR3 is CASGQAPDKFIYGYTF. Written as DNA, the CDR3 is TGTGCCAGCGGCCAAGCCCCGGACAAATTTATCTATGGCTACACCTTC. The chain combines TRBV14 with TRBJ1-2, with D possibly TRBD1 on 5 matching bases. Germline assignment: CDR1 SGHDN and CDR2 FVKESK. This CDR3 comprises 16 residues.

This clone was recorded at least ten times. This chain uses TRBV7-6 with TRBJ2-7; perhaps D is TRBD1 or TRBD2 (5 bases each). V lost 5 bases to trimming and J lost 4 bases, with 18 bases between them. CDR3 size: 15 residues. Germline lookup yields CDR1 SGHVS and CDR2 FNYEAQ. The CDR3: CASSPTGTIKYEQYF. DNA for the CDR3: TGTGCCAGCAGCCCTACCGGGACGATCAAGTACGAGCAGTACTTC.

This clone appeared many times. The rearrangement links TRBV3-1 to TRBJ1-1; D is unresolved. There are 15 residues in the CDR3. Trimming cost V 8 bases and J 1 base, with 17 bases left between them. The germline V gene encodes CDR1 LGHDT and CDR2 YNNKEL (reference sequence). The CDR3 here is CASGPPRLGNTEAFF. The CDR3 DNA reads TGTGCCAGCGGCCCCCCCCGTTTAGGGAACACTGAAGCTTTCTTT.

Many counts were recorded for this clone. The chain is built from TRBV3-1 and TRBJ1-1; D not resolved. The V end was cut by 1 base, the J end by 10 bases, with 10 bases between. The CDR3 runs to 12 residues. Germline V gene data show CDR1 as LGHDT and CDR2 as YNNKEL (reference sequence). The CDR3 loop reads CASSQVDGTAFF. In nucleotides, the CDR3 is TGTGCCAGCAGCCAAGTGGACGGTACAGCTTTCTTT.

This clone showed up just a few times. Just one base apart from a much larger clone, this may be a read error. The same CDR3 arises from other DNA sequences in this sample as well. The chain joins TRBV11-2 to TRBJ2-1; 7 bases are shared with TRBD2. The V and J ends lost 11 bases and 4 bases, in that order; junction bases with no gene match: 14. This CDR3 comprises 15 residues. Looked up from germline, CDR1 is SGHAT and CDR2 is FQNNGV. The CDR3: CAGSLSAGVYNEQFF. In DNA, the CDR3 is TGTGCCGGTAGCTTATCCGCGGGGGTATACAATGAGCAGTTCTTC.

Turning to this clone: One end of the junction varies from germline; a read error may be responsible. The rearrangement links TRBV7-2 to TRBJ2-5; D might be TRBD1 (7 bases). The CDR3 extends over 14 amino acids. Germline V gene lookup returns CDR1 SGHTA and CDR2 FQGNSA. As DNA, the CDR3 is TGTGCAAGCAGCTTACAGGGGACGGGAGAGACCAAGTACTTC. This encodes CASSLQGTGETKYF. Full variable domain (remainder filled in from reference TRBV7-2 and TRBJ2-5): GAGVSQSPSNKVTEKGKDVELRCDPISGHTALYWYRQSLGQGLEFLIYFQGNSAPDKSGLPSDRFSAERTGGSVSTLTIQRTQQEDSAVYLCASSLQGTGETKYFGPGTRLLVL.